A single sample gave rise to the 27 T cell receptor beta chains below, sequenced in a study of T-cell memory formation after mild COVID-19. From the 5' RACE reads, TCRdb called clonotypes with MiXCR, one entry per CDR3 protein. Among roughly 350,000 distinct CDR3 sequences listed, 25% to 30% were seen once. Sequencing was carried out using PBMCs or a T cell subset sorted from them (not recorded which). Source of these receptors: an adult woman who had mild COVID-19 (a few samples of this study predate the infection). Cell type and time point are not known.

The rearrangement links TRBV29-1 to TRBJ2-5, with D hard to call. Germline assignment: CDR1 SQVTM and CDR2 ANQGSEA. Trimming took off 0 bases at V and 5 bases at J, with 7 bases between the two ends. This CDR3 is 12 amino acids long. CDR3 DNA sequence: TGCAGCGTTGAAGATCTAGGGGAGACCCAGTACTTC. Its protein is CSVEDLGETQYF.

This clonotype was recorded a few times. The chain joins TRBV12-3 or TRBV12-4 to TRBJ2-7, with 8 bases matching TRBD2. V gave up 3 bases and J gave up 1 base; unmatched junction bases: 11. The CDR3 consists of 17 residues. CDR3 amino acids: CASSFSRLTGGSYEQYF. The CDR3 DNA sequence: TGTGCCAGCAGTTTTTCCAGGTTGACGGGAGGGTCCTACGAGCAGTACTTC.

The chain carries TRBV7-3 and TRBJ2-3; 7 nucleotides agree with TRBD2. Germline trimming cut 2 bases from V and 7 bases from J; bases unmatched to any gene: 9. Per germline, CDR1 SGHTA and CDR2 FQGTGA. This CDR3 is 15 amino acids long. The CDR3 DNA reads TGTGCCAGCAGCTTAGAGGTCGGGAGGTTCAATACGCAGTATTTT. It yields the protein CASSLEVGRFNTQYF. The entire variable domain, with the rest obtained from reference TRBV7-3 and TRBJ2-3, is as follows: GAGVSQTPSNKVTEKGKYVELRCDPISGHTALYWYRQSLGQGPEFLIYFQGTGAADDSGLPNDRFFAVRPEGSVSTLKIQRTERGDSAVYLCASSLEVGRFNTQYFGPGTRLTVL.

This clonotype was picked up a small number of times. V usage is TRBV7-2 and J usage is TRBJ2-6; 9 bases align to TRBD1. This CDR3 has 19 residues. Germline CDR1 SGHTA, CDR2 FQGNSA. V shed 5 bases, J shed 2 bases, and the junction held 13 bases outside the gene matches. CDR3 sequence reads: CASSAPSGQGIPGANVLTF. In DNA, the CDR3 is TGTGCCAGCAGCGCACCATCGGGACAGGGTATTCCTGGGGCCAACGTCCTGACTTTC.

The chain recombines TRBV14 with TRBJ1-4; unclear D gene. The V gene lost 2 bases and the J gene lost 0 bases, with 7 bases spanning the gap. This CDR3 is 15 amino acids long. Germline loops: CDR1 SGHDN, CDR2 FVKESK. The DNA of the CDR3 is TGTGCCAGCAGCCAAAACCAGGCAACTAATGAAAAACTGTTTTTT. It specifies CASSQNQATNEKLFF.

The V gene is TRBV27, the J gene TRBJ2-3; 8 positions match TRBD1. The J segment lost 2 bases and the V segment lost 3 bases, leaving 4 bases of the junction unmatched. The CDR3 is 15 amino acids. CDR1 is MNHEY and CDR2 is SMNVEV in the germline V gene (reference sequence). The CDR3 loop is CASSFPGQDTDTQYF. The CDR3 nucleotides read TGTGCCAGCAGTTTCCCGGGACAGGACACAGATACGCAGTATTTT.

The V call is TRBV7-2, the J call TRBJ2-5; D possibly corresponds to TRBD2 (6 bases). Germline V lookup: CDR1 SGHTA, CDR2 FQGNSA. This CDR3 region has 14 residues. Trimming took 5 bases from V and 2 from J, leaving 12 bases between them. CDR3 sequence reads: CASSPGLQQETQYF. DNA of the CDR3: TGTGCCAGCAGCCCTGGACTACAACAAGAGACCCAGTACTTC. Complete variable domain (other parts from reference TRBV7-2 and TRBJ2-5): GAGVSQSPSNKVTEKGKDVELRCDPISGHTALYWYRQSLGQGLEFLIYFQGNSAPDKSGLPSDRFSAERTGGSVSTLTIQRTQQEDSAVYLCASSPGLQQETQYFGPGTRLLVL.

V and J are TRBV9 and TRBJ1-1; TRBD1 matches 8 bases. The V and J ends lost 3 bases and 8 bases, in that order; junction bases with no gene match: 9. The germline gives CDR1 SGDLS, CDR2 YYNGEE. CDR3 length: 14 amino acids. Here the CDR3 DNA reads TGTGCCAGCAGCGGCCGACAGGGGAAAGGGGAAGCTTTCTTT. Translated, it gives CASSGRQGKGEAFF. Looking up the rest from reference TRBV9 and TRBJ1-1 gives the full variable domain: DSGVTQTPKHLITATGQRVTLRCSPRSGDLSVYWYQQSLDQGLQFLIQYYNGEERAKGNILERFSAQQFPDLHSELNLSSLELGDSALYFCASSGRQGKGEAFFGQGTRLTVV.

The V and J genes are TRBV4-1 and TRBJ2-7; D remains ambiguous. The CDR3 loop spans 16 amino acids. Germline V CDR1 and CDR2: MGHRA, YSYEKL. Trimming took off 4 bases at V and 0 bases at J, with 16 bases between the two ends. The CDR3, as DNA: TGCGCCAGCAGCCCTCGAGAGCTCTCAGGCTCCTACGAGCAGTACTTC. This codes for CASSPRELSGSYEQYF.

The gene calls are TRBV5-5 and TRBJ1-1; D is perhaps TRBD1 (6 bases). V was clipped by 4 bases and J by 10 bases, with 32 bases between them. The CDR3 contains 18 residues. The germline V gene encodes CDR1 SGHKS and CDR2 YYEKEE (reference sequence). The CDR3 region is CASSQDRVGQQLISRAFF. The CDR3 DNA reads TGTGCCAGCAGCCAAGATCGAGTTGGACAGCAATTAATCTCACGAGCTTTCTTT.

The rearrangement uses TRBV20-1 and TRBJ2-1; the D gene could be TRBD1 or TRBD2 (5 bases each). The germline V gene encodes CDR1 DFQATT and CDR2 SNEGSKA (reference sequence). This CDR3 has 14 amino acids. The V gene lost 1 base and the J gene lost 2 bases, with 9 bases spanning the gap. The chain's CDR3 is CSARVEGTYNEQFF. DNA of the CDR3: TGCAGTGCTAGAGTAGAGGGGACCTACAATGAGCAGTTCTTC.

This clonotype was seen more than once but under ten times. The J gene is TRBJ2-6, the V gene TRBV7-9; no clear D. CDR1 is SEHNR, CDR2 FQNEAQ, per germline (reference sequence). The CDR3 has 16 amino acids. Trimming took off 5 bases at V and 0 bases at J, with 11 bases between the two ends. CDR3 nucleotides: TGTGCCAGCAGCCTACTGCAAGGCTCTGGGGCCAACGTCCTGACTTTC. Its translation: CASSLLQGSGANVLTF.

The chain links TRBV2 to TRBJ1-5, with D possibly matching TRBD1 (5 bases). Per the germline V gene, CDR1 is SNHLY and CDR2 is FYNNEI. This CDR3 comprises 14 residues. Trimming took off 6 bases at V and 1 base at J, with 10 bases between the two ends. The CDR3 reads CASRRGESNQPQHF. The CDR3 bases are TGTGCCAGCAGACGGGGGGAGAGCAATCAGCCCCAGCATTTT.

V gene TRBV15 combines with J gene TRBJ2-1, with D perhaps matching TRBD2 (5 bases). Germline V gene sequence: CDR1 LNHNV, CDR2 YYDKDF (reference sequence). The V gene lost 4 bases and the J gene lost 0 bases, with 22 bases spanning the gap. The CDR3 is 19 amino acids. The CDR3: CATSNPHLIGGSSYNEQFF. The CDR3 coding sequence is TGTGCCACCAGCAACCCCCATTTAATTGGAGGAAGCTCCTACAATGAGCAGTTCTTC. Looking up the rest from reference TRBV15 and TRBJ2-1 gives the full variable domain: DAMVIQNPRYQVTQFGKPVTLSCSQTLNHNVMYWYQQKSSQAPKLLFHYYDKDFNNEADTPDNFQSRRPNTSFCFLDIRSPGLGDTAMYLCATSNPHLIGGSSYNEQFFGPGTRLTVL.

The chain joins TRBV6-2 or TRBV6-3 to TRBJ1-5, with a weak D call TRBD1 (5 bases). V dropped 7 bases and J dropped 5 bases, with 15 bases sitting between them. The CDR3 is made up of 14 amino acids. Germline CDR1 MNHEY, CDR2 SVGEGT. The CDR3 nucleotides are TGTGCCAGCATTCGGACAATTCCTCATCAGCCCCAGCATTTT. Translation gives CASIRTIPHQPQHF.

The rearrangement uses TRBV5-1 and TRBJ1-3; D is perhaps TRBD1 (5 bases). This CDR3 spans 15 amino acids. Per the germline V gene, CDR1 is SGHRS and CDR2 is YFSETQ. V lost 7 bases and J 0 bases, leaving 14 bases between the germline ends. CDR3: CASGTGSNSGNTIYF. The CDR3 coding sequence is TGCGCCAGCGGGACGGGGAGTAACTCTGGAAACACCATATATTTT.

This clonotype was recorded once. Relative to the germline gene, one junction end is altered; a read error may explain this. The V and J genes are TRBV7-2 and TRBJ2-1, with 15 bases aligning to TRBD2. Germline CDR1 and CDR2: SGHTA and FQGNSA. The CDR3 extends over 19 amino acids. CDR3 coding DNA: TGTGCCAGCAGCTCAAGGACTAGCGGGAGGGGGGGCTCCTGCAATGAGCAGTTCTTC. Translated: CASSSRTSGRGGSCNEQFF.

This clonotype was observed many times. The CDR3 DNA reads as TGCAGTGTTCAGGATGAGGGGGAGACCCAGTACTTC. Residues: CSVQDEGETQYF. The chain is built from TRBV20-1 and TRBJ2-5, with D possibly called TRBD1 or TRBD2 (5 bases each). Germline lookup yields CDR1 DFQATT and CDR2 SNEGSKA (reference sequence). The V and J ends lost 7 bases and 5 bases respectively, with 14 bases between them. The CDR3 sequence is 12 residues long.

This chain links TRBV2 with TRBJ1-1; D call uncertain. Germline values: CDR1 SNHLY, CDR2 FYNNEI. This CDR3 is 13 amino acids long. V was pared by 6 bases and J by 5 bases, with 13 bases between. The CDR3 reads CASSRVTGTEAFF. The DNA for the CDR3 is TGTGCCAGCAGCCGAGTTACGGGGACTGAAGCTTTCTTT.

The rearrangement uses TRBV20-1 and TRBJ2-3; possible D gene TRBD2, 5 bases. With 6 bases removed from V and 2 bases from J, the gap between germline ends came to 12 bases. Germline V gene data show CDR1 as DFQATT and CDR2 as SNEGSKA (reference sequence). This CDR3 is built from 13 residues. The CDR3, as DNA: TGCAGTGCCGAACGGGATCTCACAGATACGCAGTATTTT. Protein sequence: CSAERDLTDTQYF.

The CDR3 region is CASSGIALKSSYNEQFF. The CDR3 DNA is TGCGCCAGCAGCGGAATAGCCCTCAAGAGTTCCTACAATGAGCAGTTCTTC. V and J are TRBV5-1 and TRBJ2-1; D unresolved. This CDR3 has 17 residues. Germline CDR1 is SGHRS and CDR2 is YFSETQ. Trimming removed 4 bases at V and 1 base at J, with 18 bases between.

This clonotype came up a few times. The J gene is TRBJ2-7, the V gene TRBV7-9, with D possibly being TRBD1 or TRBD2 (5 bases each). Germline lookup yields CDR1 SEHNR and CDR2 FQNEAQ (reference sequence). The CDR3 sequence is 17 residues long. Trimming cost V 4 bases and J 3 bases, with 22 bases left between them. The CDR3 loop reads CASSYQTTGTERYEQYF. As DNA, the CDR3 is TGTGCCAGCAGCTACCAAACAACCGGGACCGAGCGCTACGAGCAGTACTTC.

This clonotype turned up a few times. The chain combines TRBV12-3 or TRBV12-4 with TRBJ2-3; 10 bases match TRBD2. V was pared by 7 bases and J by 6 bases, with 10 bases of the junction left unmatched. CDR3 length: 15 amino acids. This chain's CDR3 is CASKPSGRWSDTQYF. CDR3 DNA sequence: TGTGCCAGCAAGCCTAGCGGGAGATGGAGTGATACGCAGTATTTT.

This clonotype occurred a few times. The chain uses TRBV20-1 and TRBJ2-1; tentatively, D is TRBD1 (5 bases). Trimming left V 4 bases short and J 7 bases short, with 8 bases between. Germline loops: CDR1 DFQATT, CDR2 SNEGSKA (reference sequence). The CDR3 is 11 residues long. For the CDR3, the DNA is TGCAGTGCTACCAGGGTTAATGAGCAGTTCTTC. Translating it yields CSATRVNEQFF.

This clonotype was detected once. This chain connects TRBV6-1 to TRBJ2-7, with D hard to call. The V end was cut by 10 bases, the J end by 3 bases, with 19 bases between. Germline loops: CDR1 MNHNS, CDR2 SASEGT. This CDR3 comprises 14 residues. Here the CDR3 DNA reads TGTGCCACCGCAGCCGGCAGGCAGTTCTACGAGCAGTACTTC. Amino acid sequence: CATAAGRQFYEQYF.

This clonotype was found a few times. This rearrangement joins TRBV2 to TRBJ2-7; 7 bases align to TRBD2. Looked up from germline, CDR1 is SNHLY and CDR2 is FYNNEI. The length of the CDR3 is 12 residues. The V and J ends lost 6 bases and 5 bases, in that order; junction bases with no gene match: 4. The CDR3 loop reads CASRREGHEQYF. In nucleotides, the CDR3 is TGTGCCAGCAGGAGGGAGGGGCACGAGCAGTACTTC.

This clonotype was observed a few times. This chain links TRBV24-1 with TRBJ2-3; tentatively, D is TRBD1 (6 bases). V was pared by 9 bases and J by 0 bases, with 15 bases between. The CDR3 sequence is 15 residues long. CDR1 is KGHDR and CDR2 is SFDVKD in the germline V gene. The CDR3 bases are TGTGCCACCGGAGGATACAGGGATAGCACAGATACGCAGTATTTT. Its translation is CATGGYRDSTDTQYF.